These 31 T cell receptor beta chains came from one sample sequenced in a study of PD-1 blockade in classical Hodgkin lymphoma. The table came from immunoSEQ multiplex PCR; TCRdb's copy has only in-frame clones and leaves some out. The sample comprises 40,000 or so clones, around 80% of which are singletons, and under 15% rests with the top ten. In every patient, relapse followed autologous stem cell transplantation, while exposure to brentuximab vedotin differed. The specimen was peripheral blood mononuclear cells (PBMCs), collected at baseline. These receptors were collected from a human donor with classical Hodgkin lymphoma.

The V and J genes are TRBV27 and TRBJ2-3; TRBD2 matches 11 bases. V shed 9 bases and J 5 bases; nucleotides not matched to a gene: 13. In germline, CDR1 is MNHEY, CDR2 SMNVEV (reference sequence). This CDR3 has 16 amino acids. CDR3 in DNA: TGTGCCAGTGCGTTAGATAGCGGGGGGGCACGAGATACGCAGTATTTT. It translates to CASALDSGGARDTQYF.

The chain employs TRBV27 and TRBJ2-4; 7 nucleotides align to TRBD1. CDR3 size: 15 residues. The trim removed 3 bases at V and 6 bases at J, leaving 8 bases unmatched. The V gene's germline CDR1 is MNHEY and CDR2 SMNVEV (reference sequence). The CDR3 bases are TGTGCCAGCAGTTTTCTGGGACAGTCGGGAAACATTCAGTACTTC. Encoded protein: CASSFLGQSGNIQYF.

The chain combines TRBV11-3 with TRBJ2-1, with TRBD2 identical over 9 bases. Germline V gene data show CDR1 as SGHNT and CDR2 as YENEEA. The ends lost 4 bases at V and 6 bases at J; junction bases unmatched: 7. This CDR3 contains 15 residues. CDR3 residues: CASSSRRGGSNEQFF. The CDR3 bases are TGTGCCAGCAGCTCACGGCGGGGGGGGTCCAATGAGCAGTTCTTC.

The J gene is TRBJ2-6, the V gene TRBV7-6; D uncertain. Trimming pared 5 bases from V and 4 bases from J, leaving 12 bases between. Per germline, CDR1 SGHVS and CDR2 FNYEAQ. The CDR3 has 15 amino acids. The CDR3 DNA reads as TGTGCCAGCAGCCCGACGGTCACAGGGGCCAACGTCCTGACTTTC. This sequence encodes CASSPTVTGANVLTF.

In this sample, this clone turned up a few times. V gene TRBV7-9 combines with J gene TRBJ2-5, with 8 bases identical to TRBD1. Looked up from germline, CDR1 is SEHNR and CDR2 is FQNEAQ (reference sequence). The J segment lost 4 bases and the V segment lost 5 bases, leaving 6 bases of the junction unmatched. The CDR3 is 14 amino acids. In DNA, the CDR3 is TGTGCCAGCAGCAGAGGACAGGGCGGAGAGACCCAGTACTTC. Amino acid sequence: CASSRGQGGETQYF.

The V and J genes are TRBV2 and TRBJ2-3; 7 positions agree with TRBD2. The germline V gene has CDR1 SNHLY and CDR2 FYNNEI. The CDR3 loop spans 14 amino acids. V dropped 5 bases and J dropped 1; count of bases not matched to a gene: 3. The CDR3 reads CASSRDYGTDTQYF. For the CDR3, the DNA is TGTGCCAGCAGTCGGGACTATGGCACAGATACGCAGTATTTT.

This chain links TRBV29-1 with TRBJ2-7; 9 bases agree with TRBD1. The J segment lost 0 bases and the V segment lost 0 bases, leaving 24 bases of the junction unmatched. The length of the CDR3 is 22 residues. Per the germline V gene, CDR1 is SQVTM and CDR2 is ANQGSEA. The CDR3 sequence: CSVEDLPPALTGGEPGSYEQYF. CDR3 coding DNA: TGCAGCGTTGAAGATCTCCCACCTGCCCTGACAGGGGGTGAGCCTGGCTCCTACGAGCAGTACTTC.

The chain joins TRBV6-7 to TRBJ1-2, with a tentative D call TRBD1 (6 bases). TRBV6-7 has ORF status, its function being uncertain. The V end lost 0 bases, the J end lost 5 bases, and 13 bases lay between the germline ends. The CDR3 length is 15 residues. DNA of the CDR3: TGTGCCAGCAGTTACTCATTCGGGGGGCGTTATGGCTACACCTTC. Encoded protein: CASSYSFGGRYGYTF.

The chain combines TRBV11-2 with TRBJ2-5; no clear D gene. The CDR3 is 13 residues long. V lost 1 base and J 5 bases, leaving 8 bases between the germline ends. The germline gives CDR1 SGHAT, CDR2 FQNNGV. The CDR3 loop reads CASSLALEETQYF. The CDR3 DNA is TGTGCCAGCAGCTTAGCACTCGAGGAGACCCAGTACTTC.

The V gene is TRBV7-2, the J gene TRBJ2-7; TRBD1 aligns across 10 bases. From germline, CDR1 is SGHTA and CDR2 FQGNSA. Trimming cost V 5 bases and J 3 bases; bases outside gene matches: 7. The CDR3 consists of 15 residues. The CDR3 loop is CASSGGQGLYYEQYF. Written as DNA, the CDR3 is TGTGCCAGCAGCGGGGGACAGGGGCTTTACTACGAGCAGTACTTC.

This chain uses TRBV30 with TRBJ2-3; D is ambiguous. CDR3 size: 21 residues. The V end was cut by 8 bases, the J end by 2 bases, with 38 bases between. Germline CDR1 GTSNPN, CDR2 SVGIG (reference sequence). The CDR3 sequence: CARRKESSSQMQYTLTDTQYF. The CDR3 coding sequence is TGTGCCCGTCGGAAAGAGAGCTCTTCACAGATGCAGTACACCCTCACAGATACGCAGTATTTT.

V gene TRBV6-6 combines with J gene TRBJ1-4; tentative D call: TRBD1 (6 bases). Trimming removed 0 bases at V and 7 bases at J, with 12 bases between. The CDR3 runs to 15 residues. Germline CDR1 is MNHNY and CDR2 is SVGAGI (reference sequence). CDR3 in DNA: TGTGCCAGCAGTTACTCTAGGCAGGGGTCTGAAAAACTGTTTTTT. It yields the protein CASSYSRQGSEKLFF.

This chain uses TRBV19 with TRBJ1-5; D remains unclear. The germline CDR1 and CDR2 sequences are LNHDA and SQIVND (reference sequence). CDR3 length: 13 amino acids. V lost 5 bases, J lost 4 bases, and 9 bases lay in between. The CDR3 DNA is TGTGCCAGTAGTTTGACACCGAATCAGCCCCAGCATTTT. Translated, it gives CASSLTPNQPQHF.

V gene TRBV9 combines with J gene TRBJ2-3; D possibly uses TRBD1 or TRBD2 (5 bases each). This CDR3 is built from 16 residues. CDR1 SGDLS and CDR2 YYNGEE come from the germline V gene. Trimming removed 5 bases from V and 0 bases from J, with 16 bases in between. The CDR3 DNA follows: TGTGCCAGCAGGGGAAAGGGGAGCTCTAGCACAGATACGCAGTATTTT. This encodes CASRGKGSSSTDTQYF.

This sequence joins TRBV6-6 and TRBJ1-4, with 7 bases that match TRBD1. V dropped 2 bases and J dropped 2; count of bases not matched to a gene: 5. The CDR3 is 16 residues long. Per the germline V gene, CDR1 is MNHNY and CDR2 is SVGAGI (reference sequence). CDR3 region: CASSYPGGATNEKLFF. The CDR3 region has the DNA TGTGCCAGCAGTTACCCAGGGGGGGCTACTAATGAAAAACTGTTTTTT.

The V and J genes are TRBV27 and TRBJ2-5, with 12 bases lining up with TRBD2. Germline trimming cut 5 bases from V and 2 bases from J; bases unmatched to any gene: 6. Germline CDR1 reads MNHEY; CDR2 reads SMNVEV (reference sequence). The CDR3 totals 16 residues. The CDR3 DNA reads TGTGCCAGCAGTCCAGGACTAGCGGGGACTCAAGAGACCCAGTACTTC. Translating gives CASSPGLAGTQETQYF.

The table lists this clone with a few counts. This rearrangement joins TRBV7-3 to TRBJ2-2; D might be TRBD1 (5 bases). The ends were cut back, 4 bases at V and 5 bases at J, with 14 bases in the middle. This CDR3 region has 15 residues. Germline V gives CDR1 SGHTA, CDR2 FQGTGA. In DNA form, the CDR3 reads TGTGCCAGCAGCTCTCGCTCGGACACGACCGGGGAGCTGTTTTTT. Residues: CASSSRSDTTGELFF.

The chain carries TRBV11-1 and TRBJ2-7; D is undetermined. V was shortened by 1 base and J by 0 bases, with 10 bases between the two germline ends. CDR3 length equals 15 residues. CDR1 is SGHAT, CDR2 FQDESV, per germline (reference sequence). The CDR3 is CASSLVGRPSYEQYF. The DNA of the CDR3 is TGTGCCAGCAGCTTAGTCGGACGGCCCTCCTACGAGCAGTACTTC.

The chain is built from TRBV28 and TRBJ1-6, with no clear D. The CDR3 is made up of 14 amino acids. Germline CDR1 and CDR2: MDHEN and SYDVKM. V was trimmed by 2 bases and J by 7 bases, leaving 9 bases between them. Here the CDR3 reads CASSLGRANSPLHF. The CDR3 nucleotides are TGTGCCAGCAGTTTAGGCCGAGCAAATTCACCCCTCCACTTT.

The CDR3, as DNA: TGTGCCAGCAGCTTGGGAGGGTCGACTAATGAAAAACTGTTTTTT. Translating gives CASSLGGSTNEKLFF. The chain employs TRBV5-4 and TRBJ1-4; D gene ambiguous. Trimming took 0 bases from V and 2 from J, leaving 8 bases between them. This CDR3 is built from 15 residues. CDR1 and CDR2 from the germline V gene are SGHNT and YYREEE (reference sequence).

The chain combines TRBV27 with TRBJ2-3; 7 bases agree with TRBD2. Germline assignment: CDR1 MNHEY and CDR2 SMNVEV (reference sequence). V dropped 5 bases and J dropped 5; count of bases not matched to a gene: 4. The CDR3 runs 13 residues. The CDR3 nucleotides are TGTGCCAGCAGTCGGGGGGTTGAAGATACGCAGTATTTT. Its protein product is CASSRGVEDTQYF.

This sequence joins TRBV4-3 and TRBJ2-3, with D possibly being TRBD2 (6 bases). This CDR3 spans 19 amino acids. V lost 0 bases to trimming and J lost 0 bases, with 19 bases between them. Per the germline V gene, CDR1 is LGHNA and CDR2 is YSLEER. CDR3 coding DNA: TGCGCCAGCAGCCAAGAAACAGGCGTTGGGCGGGGAAGCACAGATACGCAGTATTTT. Its protein product is CASSQETGVGRGSTDTQYF.

The rearrangement links TRBV7-2 to TRBJ1-1; D possibly corresponds to TRBD1 (5 bases). Trimming took 0 bases from V and 6 from J, leaving 11 bases between them. The germline V gene has CDR1 SGHTA and CDR2 FQGNSA. The CDR3 totals 14 residues. CDR3 loop: CASSLAMGGAEAFF. The CDR3 coding sequence is TGTGCCAGCAGCTTAGCGATGGGGGGGGCTGAAGCTTTCTTT. Looking up the rest from reference TRBV7-2 and TRBJ1-1 gives the full variable domain: GAGVSQSPSNKVTEKGKDVELRCDPISGHTALYWYRQSLGQGLEFLIYFQGNSAPDKSGLPSDRFSAERTGGSVSTLTIQRTQQEDSAVYLCASSLAMGGAEAFFGQGTRLTVV.

The chain couples TRBV7-9 to TRBJ1-2; D unresolved. Trimming stripped 4 bases from V and 6 bases from J, with 12 bases between. CDR3 length: 13 amino acids. Germline CDR1 is SEHNR and CDR2 is FQNEAQ (reference sequence). The CDR3 reads CASSSASWNGYTF. DNA of the CDR3: TGTGCCAGCAGCTCCGCTTCTTGGAATGGCTACACCTTC.

The chain recombines TRBV7-9 with TRBJ2-1, with 7 bases that match TRBD1. From germline, CDR1 is SEHNR and CDR2 FQNEAQ (reference sequence). The CDR3 has 16 residues. V trimming: 0 bases; J trimming: 4 bases; junction bases outside the gene matches: 6. CDR3 sequence (DNA): TGTGCCAGCAGCTTAGCAGTATGGGACAGTTACAATGAGCAGTTCTTC. It is translated as CASSLAVWDSYNEQFF.

V and J are TRBV6-5 and TRBJ2-7, with D maybe TRBD1 (6 bases). V lost 5 bases to trimming and J lost 0 bases, with 11 bases between them. Germline loops: CDR1 MNHEY, CDR2 SVGAGI. The CDR3 is 14 amino acids. The CDR3 region is CASSTGFSSYEQYF. The CDR3 DNA reads as TGTGCCAGCAGTACAGGGTTTAGCTCCTACGAGCAGTACTTC.

CDR3 sequence reads: CASSLVSTGGAGNTIYF. The CDR3, as DNA: TGTGCCAGCAGCTTAGTGTCGACAGGGGGCGCCGGAAACACCATATATTTT. The chain recombines TRBV7-2 with TRBJ1-3; 10 nucleotides match TRBD1. This CDR3 is 17 amino acids long. CDR1 and CDR2 from the germline V gene are SGHTA and FQGNSA. The V and J ends lost 1 base and 4 bases, in that order; junction bases with no gene match: 7.

The chain employs TRBV19 and TRBJ2-3, with 8 nucleotides matching TRBD2. The CDR3 has 13 residues. CDR1 is LNHDA, CDR2 SQIVND, per germline (reference sequence). The ends lost 10 bases at V and 6 bases at J; junction bases unmatched: 9. CDR3 nucleotide sequence: TGTGCCACCCGGGAGGGGGGGGCGGATACGCAGTATTTT. Translated: CATREGGADTQYF.

The V gene is TRBV11-1, the J gene TRBJ2-7; tentative D call: TRBD2 (5 bases). The CDR3 totals 14 residues. Trimming cost V 5 bases and J 7 bases, with 18 bases left between them. From germline, CDR1 is SGHAT and CDR2 FQDESV (reference sequence). CDR3 nucleotides: TGTGCCAGCAGCCCAGATCTGTCTACGGGGGAGCAGTACTTC. Translating gives CASSPDLSTGEQYF.

This chain connects TRBV7-8 to TRBJ2-2; a possible D gene is TRBD2 (7 bases). The germline V and J ends were trimmed by 6 bases and 7 bases, with 21 bases remaining between them. The CDR3 covers 16 residues. Germline-derived CDR1 and CDR2 are SGHVS and FQNEAQ. The CDR3 region is CASRSSGGPILGELFF. The CDR3 DNA sequence: TGTGCCAGCAGATCGTCCGGGGGGCCCATTCTCGGGGAGCTGTTTTTT.

The rearrangement uses TRBV6-1 and TRBJ2-3; D uncertain. V was trimmed by 1 base and J by 2 bases, leaving 7 bases between them. The CDR3 length is 14 residues. Germline values: CDR1 MNHNS, CDR2 SASEGT. The CDR3 nucleotides are TGTGCCAGCAGTGAAGGGTCTACCACAGATACGCAGTATTTT. Translated: CASSEGSTTDTQYF.